This is a list of T cell receptor beta chains from one sample in a study of vaccination effects on CD4 cells after COVID-19. These receptors' targets are unknown. Clones were sequenced by immunoSEQ multiplex PCR, and TCRdb holds only the in-frame ones, with some missing. The sample shows approximately 87,000 clones, about 70% of them seen only once. The sample was CD4+ T cells from PBMCs cultured with HCoV-229E spike peptides, taken before COVID-19 vaccination. The receptors were sampled from a human donor who received a COVID-19 vaccine. Both conserved end residues are part of each CDR3. Fields, in order: J gene, D gene, clone size, V gene, CDR3 protein, CDR3 DNA. D genes are given only for firm matches. Some rows have no size entry. The others give once, few or many, or a class for an expanded clone.

j_call: TRBJ1-6; d_call: .; clone_size: .; v_call: TRBV6-5; cdr3_aa: CASSRARPDNSPLHF; cdr3_nt: TGTGCCAGCAGCCGGGCGCGGCCTGATAATTCACCCCTCCACTTT
j_call: TRBJ2-5; d_call: .; clone_size: .; v_call: TRBV10-1; cdr3_aa: CASSRTVQETQYF; cdr3_nt: TGCGCCAGCAGTAGGACAGTACAAGAGACCCAGTACTTC
j_call: TRBJ2-2; d_call: .; clone_size: .; v_call: TRBV6-5; cdr3_aa: CASSPRRQNTGELFF; cdr3_nt: TGTGCCAGCAGTCCCCGTCGGCAAAACACCGGGGAGCTGTTTTTT
j_call: TRBJ2-2; d_call: .; clone_size: .; v_call: TRBV5-1; cdr3_aa: CASSLALSNTGELFF; cdr3_nt: TGCGCCAGCAGCTTGGCTCTTAGCAACACCGGGGAGCTGTTTTTT
j_call: TRBJ1-5; d_call: .; clone_size: .; v_call: TRBV28; cdr3_aa: CASTPGHNQPQHF; cdr3_nt: TGTGCCAGCACTCCAGGACACAATCAGCCCCAGCATTTT
j_call: TRBJ1-3; d_call: TRBD1; clone_size: few; v_call: TRBV7-2; cdr3_aa: CASSPRTGISGNTIYF; cdr3_nt: TGTGCCAGCAGCCCCCGGACAGGGATCTCTGGAAACACCATATATTTT
j_call: TRBJ2-1; d_call: TRBD2; clone_size: .; v_call: TRBV11-3; cdr3_aa: CASSPGGLAWDEQFF; cdr3_nt: TGTGCCAGCAGCCCCGGTGGACTAGCGTGGGATGAGCAGTTCTTC
j_call: TRBJ2-5; d_call: .; clone_size: .; v_call: TRBV29-1; cdr3_aa: CSVTSGDETQYF; cdr3_nt: TGCAGCGTTACATCAGGGGATGAGACCCAGTACTTC
j_call: TRBJ1-1; d_call: TRBD1; clone_size: .; v_call: TRBV6-2/TRBV6-3; cdr3_aa: CASSYSLDGTGGRTEAFF; cdr3_nt: TGTGCCAGCAGTTACTCGTTAGACGGGACAGGGGGCAGAACTGAAGCTTTCTTT
j_call: TRBJ2-3; d_call: TRBD2; clone_size: .; v_call: TRBV6-2/TRBV6-3; cdr3_aa: CASSYGSGAKPDTQYF; cdr3_nt: TGTGCCAGCAGTTACGGCAGCGGGGCCAAGCCAGATACGCAGTATTTT
j_call: TRBJ1-1; d_call: TRBD1; clone_size: .; v_call: TRBV2; cdr3_aa: CASSVQRQGGTEAFF; cdr3_nt: TGTGCCAGCAGTGTCCAGAGACAGGGAGGCACTGAAGCTTTCTTT
j_call: TRBJ2-5; d_call: TRBD2; clone_size: .; v_call: TRBV29-1; cdr3_aa: CSVGTSGGTGTQYF; cdr3_nt: TGCAGCGTGGGGACTAGCGGGGGTACGGGGACCCAGTACTTC
j_call: TRBJ1-5; d_call: .; clone_size: .; v_call: TRBV6-5; cdr3_aa: CASSAMVDQPQHF; cdr3_nt: TGTGCCAGCAGCGCCATGGTGGATCAGCCCCAGCATTTT
j_call: TRBJ1-2; d_call: TRBD1; clone_size: .; v_call: TRBV29-1; cdr3_aa: CSVSGTGSNAYTF; cdr3_nt: TGCAGCGTTTCCGGGACAGGGAGTAACGCCTACACCTTC
j_call: TRBJ1-2; d_call: .; clone_size: .; v_call: TRBV5-5; cdr3_aa: CASSLDRNYGYTF; cdr3_nt: TGTGCCAGCAGCTTGGACAGGAACTATGGCTACACCTTC
j_call: TRBJ1-1; d_call: .; clone_size: .; v_call: TRBV19; cdr3_aa: CASSIGMGTNTEAFF; cdr3_nt: TGTGCCAGTAGTATAGGGATGGGAACGAACACTGAAGCTTTCTTT
j_call: TRBJ1-6; d_call: .; clone_size: .; v_call: TRBV12-3/TRBV12-4; cdr3_aa: CASTSGRTPLHF; cdr3_nt: TGTGCCAGCACTTCGGGTCGGACACCCCTCCACTTT
j_call: TRBJ2-5; d_call: .; clone_size: .; v_call: TRBV5-1; cdr3_aa: CASKLRPGPQETQYF; cdr3_nt: TGCGCCAGCAAACTTCGCCCAGGGCCTCAAGAGACCCAGTACTTC